Presented here are 6 T cell receptor beta chains from one specimen sequenced in a study of shared clonotypes between healthy human individuals. The method was immunoSEQ multiplex PCR; TCRdb's version includes in-frame clones alone and lacks a portion of them. The sample lists over 2 million clones, just under 95% occurring once. What was sequenced was naive CD4+ T cells from PBMCs. Subset: CD45RA+ positively selected. Receptor source: a man younger than 30 in good health. Some clones in this sample may be carry-over from other donors' samples.

The gene calls are TRBV7-9 and TRBJ2-2; TRBD2 agrees at 8 bases. Trimming cost V 5 bases and J 4 bases; bases outside gene matches: 6. The CDR3 spans 15 residues. Germline lookup yields CDR1 SEHNR and CDR2 FQNEAQ (reference sequence). The CDR3 DNA is TGTGCCAGCAGCCTCCGGGAGGGGGGCACCGGGGAGCTGTTTTTT. Translated, it gives CASSLREGGTGELFF. Full variable domain (rest looked up from reference TRBV7-9 and TRBJ2-2): DTGVSQNPRHKITKRGQNVTFRCDPISEHNRLYWYRQTLGQGPEFLTYFQNEAQLEKSRLLSDRFSAERPKGSFSTLEIQRTEQGDSAMYLCASSLREGGTGELFFGEGSRLTVL.

J is TRBJ1-2 and V is TRBV5-3; D call uncertain. TRBV5-3 is labeled an ORF, and its function is uncertain. The CDR3 is 11 amino acids. V lost 2 bases and J 5 bases, leaving 4 bases between the germline ends. This CDR3 is CARSFGYGYTF. The CDR3 coding sequence is TGTGCCAGAAGCTTTGGGTATGGCTACACCTTC.

The gene calls are TRBV19 and TRBJ2-2; D gene ambiguous. This CDR3 is built from 15 residues. Germline V gene data show CDR1 as LNHDA and CDR2 as SQIVND (reference sequence). The V gene lost 3 bases and the J gene lost 1 base, with 9 bases spanning the gap. This CDR3 is CASSIWWGNTGELFF. The CDR3 nucleotides read TGTGCCAGTAGTATTTGGTGGGGGAACACCGGGGAGCTGTTTTTT.

As concerns this clone: Other DNA sequences within the sample encode an identical CDR3. This chain links TRBV28 with TRBJ2-7; 8 bases align to TRBD2. Germline V gene sequence: CDR1 MDHEN, CDR2 SYDVKM. The CDR3 is 17 amino acids. V gave up 2 bases and J gave up 1 base; unmatched junction bases: 10. The CDR3, as DNA: TGTGCCAGCAGTTTACGCCCGGGTCTAGCGGGTTCCTACGAGCAGTACTTC. It translates to CASSLRPGLAGSYEQYF. The variable domain in full, with the rest retrieved from reference TRBV28 and TRBJ2-7, is DVKVTQSSRYLVKRTGEKVFLECVQDMDHENMFWYRQDPGLGLRLIYFSYDVKMKEKGDIPEGYSVSREKKERFSLILESASTNQTSMYLCASSLRPGLAGSYEQYFGPGTRLTVT.

The chain joins TRBV27 to TRBJ1-1; 11 bases align to TRBD1. Germline-derived CDR1 and CDR2 are MNHEY and SMNVEV (reference sequence). The CDR3 consists of 16 residues. The trim removed 4 bases at V and 4 bases at J, leaving 8 bases unmatched. CDR3 bases: TGTGCCAGCAGTTGGGACCTGGGACAGGGGGGCACTGAAGCTTTCTTT. It codes for CASSWDLGQGGTEAFF.

This chain joins TRBV28 and TRBJ2-3; 8 bases align to TRBD2. Losses at the gene ends were 6 bases for V and 4 bases for J; bases not matched to a gene: 18. Germline V gives CDR1 MDHEN, CDR2 SYDVKM. This CDR3 contains 18 residues. The CDR3 sequence is CASSWPEIAGRGADTQYF. DNA for the CDR3: TGTGCCAGCAGCTGGCCGGAAATAGCGGGACGGGGCGCAGATACGCAGTATTTT.